A single sample gave rise to the 13 T cell receptor beta chains below, sequenced in a study of immune evolution from preneoplasia to lung adenocarcinoma. Using immunoSEQ multiplex PCR, the repertoire was profiled, and TCRdb retains in-frame clones only, with some absent. The repertoire holds about 21,000 clones, 70% to 85% seen once, with around 5.2% in the top ten. Sequenced: FFPE invasive lung adenocarcinoma tissue. Receptors were obtained from a person between 55 and 69 years old with lung adenocarcinoma.

The chain joins TRBV7-2 to TRBJ2-3, with 7 bases identical to TRBD2. The V and J ends lost 5 bases and 2 bases, in that order; junction bases with no gene match: 4. Germline values: CDR1 SGHTA, CDR2 FQGNSA. CDR3 size: 14 residues. The CDR3 DNA sequence: TGTGCCAGCAGCGCCGGACTAGTCACAGATACGCAGTATTTT. This translates into CASSAGLVTDTQYF.

The CDR3 region is CSVEIQGGTNEKLFF. The CDR3 coding sequence is TGCAGCGTTGAAATCCAGGGGGGAACTAATGAAAAACTGTTTTTT. The genes are TRBV29-1 and TRBJ1-4; 7 bases are shared with TRBD1. V lost 2 bases and J lost 1; bases outside the gene matches: 4. Germline CDR1 reads SQVTM; CDR2 reads ANQGSEA. This CDR3 has 15 residues. Complete variable domain (other parts from reference TRBV29-1 and TRBJ1-4): SAVISQKPSRDICQRGTSLTIQCQVDSQVTMMFWYRQQPGQSLTLIATANQGSEATYESGFVIDKFPISRPNLTFSTLTVSNMSPEDSSIYLCSVEIQGGTNEKLFFGSGTQLSVL.

The chain combines TRBV19 with TRBJ2-7; D may be TRBD1 (5 bases). There are 14 residues in the CDR3. In germline, CDR1 is LNHDA, CDR2 SQIVND (reference sequence). Deletions cut 6 bases from V and 1 base from J, with 13 bases between. As DNA, the CDR3 is TGTGCCAGTAGCCCCCAGGGTTTTTCCTACGAGCAGTACTTC. This encodes CASSPQGFSYEQYF.

The rearrangement uses TRBV7-2 and TRBJ2-3; D not resolved. Between the trimmed V and J ends, which lost 5 bases and 0 bases, there was a span of 18 bases. The germline gives CDR1 SGHTA, CDR2 FQGNSA. This CDR3 has 17 amino acids. CDR3 sequence: CASSPLIFLTSTDTQYF. The CDR3 coding sequence is TGTGCCAGCAGCCCGCTTATTTTCCTAACTAGCACAGATACGCAGTATTTT.

The rearrangement uses TRBV6-1 and TRBJ1-1, with D possibly being TRBD1 (5 bases). CDR3 length: 13 residues. Germline assignment: CDR1 MNHNS and CDR2 SASEGT. V lost 6 bases and J 5 bases, leaving 13 bases between the germline ends. Here the CDR3 DNA reads TGTGCCAGCAGATACGGGAGGGGAACTGAAGCTTTCTTT. Protein sequence: CASRYGRGTEAFF.

The V gene is TRBV7-2, the J gene TRBJ2-1; D gene unclear. CDR3 length: 14 residues. V was cut by 1 base and J by 3 bases, with 7 bases left in between. Germline values: CDR1 SGHTA, CDR2 FQGNSA. This chain's CDR3 is CASSLVPFYNEQFF. CDR3 DNA: TGTGCCAGCAGCTTAGTACCTTTCTACAATGAGCAGTTCTTC.

The chain is built from TRBV7-2 and TRBJ2-2, with D unresolved. Trimming left V 4 bases short and J 7 bases short, with 10 bases between. From germline, CDR1 is SGHTA and CDR2 FQGNSA. The CDR3 sequence is 13 residues long. The CDR3 spells CASSYVPVGELFF. In DNA, the CDR3 is TGTGCCAGCAGCTACGTGCCCGTCGGGGAGCTGTTTTTT.

The CDR3 DNA reads as TGTGCCAGTAGTCCGTTAGGACAGGGCGGCAATACGCAGTATTTT. Protein product: CASSPLGQGGNTQYF. The chain carries TRBV19 and TRBJ2-3; 8 bases match TRBD1. Per germline, CDR1 LNHDA and CDR2 SQIVND (reference sequence). V trimming: 5 bases; J trimming: 7 bases; junction bases outside the gene matches: 11. This CDR3 contains 15 residues.

The V and J genes are TRBV28 and TRBJ2-1; possibly TRBD2 for D (6 bases). Between the trimmed V and J ends, which lost 5 bases and 6 bases, there was a span of 23 bases. The V gene's germline CDR1 is MDHEN and CDR2 SYDVKM. The CDR3 runs 17 residues. CDR3 bases: TGTGCCAGCAGTCTCCGGCGGGGCACATTGGGGGGCAATGAGCAGTTCTTC. Its translation is CASSLRRGTLGGNEQFF. Using reference TRBV28 and TRBJ2-1 for the parts outside the CDR3, the full variable domain is DVKVTQSSRYLVKRTGEKVFLECVQDMDHENMFWYRQDPGLGLRLIYFSYDVKMKEKGDIPEGYSVSREKKERFSLILESASTNQTSMYLCASSLRRGTLGGNEQFFGPGTRLTVL.

J is TRBJ2-7 and V is TRBV11-2; a weak D match, TRBD2 (6 bases). V shed 0 bases and J shed 5 bases, with 14 bases lying between them. The CDR3 is made up of 15 amino acids. The germline V gene has CDR1 SGHAT and CDR2 FQNNGV. The CDR3 bases are TGTGCCAGCAGCTTAGAGGGGGGACCCTACCACGAGCAGTACTTC. Translation gives CASSLEGGPYHEQYF.

The chain has TRBV6-5 and TRBJ2-5; 7 nucleotides line up with TRBD2. This CDR3 spans 14 amino acids. Looked up from germline, CDR1 is MNHEY and CDR2 is SVGAGI. The J segment lost 5 bases and the V segment lost 10 bases, leaving 13 bases of the junction unmatched. As DNA, the CDR3 is TGTGCCACCTACGGCGGCGGGAGATCTGAGACCCAGTACTTC. This sequence encodes CATYGGGRSETQYF.

This clone was observed once. The chain links TRBV29-1 to TRBJ1-1; tentative D call: TRBD1 (6 bases). The V gene lost 4 bases and the J gene lost 2 bases, with 14 bases spanning the gap. The CDR3 extends over 14 amino acids. Germline V CDR1 and CDR2: SQVTM, ANQGSEA. The CDR3, as DNA: TGCAGCGTTGTCAGTCACAGGGAAAACACTGAAGCTTTCTTT. It specifies CSVVSHRENTEAFF.

The chain recombines TRBV4-1 with TRBJ1-4; 9 bases map to TRBD1. CDR3 length: 16 residues. The junction had 5 bases not matched to a gene; V was cut back by 4 bases and J by 2 bases. Germline V gene lookup returns CDR1 MGHRA and CDR2 YSYEKL. The CDR3 loop reads CASSPFDRGTNEKLFF. CDR3 bases: TGCGCCAGCAGCCCTTTCGACAGGGGGACTAATGAAAAACTGTTTTTT.